The rows below give T cell receptor beta chains drawn from one sample of a study of beta chain features in type 1 diabetes. Sequenced by immunoSEQ multiplex PCR; TCRdb stores in-frame clones only, minus some. The sample yields 600,000 to 700,000 clones, around an eighth seen once. Sequenced input: naive CD4+ T cells from blood. The receptors were gathered from a man between 25 and 39 years old with type 1 diabetes. Each CDR3 is given with its conserved first and last residue. Each record gives: J gene, V gene, CDR3 protein.

TRBJ1-4,TRBV5-4,CASSSYGGGTDEKLFF
TRBJ2-1,TRBV9,CASTSKGSGEQFF
TRBJ1-1,TRBV19,CASSIITGSNTEAFF
TRBJ1-5,TRBV4-2,CASSQAGDRSNQPQHF
TRBJ1-1,TRBV6-1,CASSEAGGQGAEAFF
TRBJ2-5,TRBV10-1,CASRGVQETQYF
TRBJ1-2,TRBV13,CASSQGGLYGYTF
TRBJ2-7,TRBV14,CAMPPRAGGGPYEQYF
TRBJ2-1,TRBV7-6,CASSLAGQWSSYNEQFF
TRBJ1-5,TRBV14,CASSQGLNQPQHF
TRBJ2-3,TRBV5-6,CASSLQGGTDTQYF
TRBJ2-2,TRBV6-6,CASSERGQGGELFF
TRBJ2-5,TRBV7-9,CASSLGGRGIQETQYF
TRBJ1-2,TRBV28,CASSPSGTRYTF
TRBJ1-1,TRBV10-3,CAISGLGRTTEAFF
TRBJ2-1,TRBV18,CASSPPSRGGHADEQFF
TRBJ2-4,TRBV18,CASSPIQTDKNIQYF
TRBJ1-5,TRBV7-9,CASSPRGETDQPQHF
TRBJ2-5,TRBV10-3,CAISEEQETQYF
TRBJ2-4,TRBV5-4,CASSSAPDRDRNIQYF
TRBJ2-1,TRBV4-3,CASSQDPSGGSNEQFF
TRBJ2-7,TRBV7-2,CASSLGREQYF
TRBJ1-4,TRBV10-3,CAISPEATTNEKLFF
TRBJ2-7,TRBV7-9,CASSLDGPGPGQYF
TRBJ2-7,TRBV4-3,CASSQGPDPSSYEQYF
TRBJ1-5,TRBV27,CASSAAGILSGNQPQHF
TRBJ1-2,TRBV30,CAYGDSFNYGYTF
TRBJ1-2,TRBV7-2,CASSFELTSRYGYTF
TRBJ2-1,TRBV14,CASSQDLTGHPVGSSYNEQFF
TRBJ2-2,TRBV29-1,CSVAPRTGVSVGELFF
TRBJ1-6,TRBV2,CASSELVGAKGNSPLHF
TRBJ2-1,TRBV7-2,CASSLGIGNEQFF
TRBJ2-5,TRBV5-1,CASSPAQGGEETQYF
TRBJ1-1,TRBV5-1,CASSPYREMNTEAFF
TRBJ2-5,TRBV5-6,CASSLRVETQYF
TRBJ2-7,TRBV10-3,CAISEYEQGSEQYF
TRBJ2-3,TRBV4-2,CASSQEWTGRSTDTQYF
TRBJ2-3,TRBV5-6,CASSSTGWKSTDTQYF
TRBJ1-4,TRBV18,CASSPREWLQGGEKLFF
TRBJ2-6,TRBV2,CASSGETNVLTF
TRBJ1-5,TRBV16,CASTGKDQPQHF
TRBJ2-1,TRBV28,CASSSSGLAGGLSSYNEQFF
TRBJ2-3,TRBV7-2,CASSPPGKDTQYF
TRBJ1-5,TRBV7-9,CASSARTANQPQHF
TRBJ1-2,TRBV9,CASSPSGLFGVGYTF
TRBJ2-5,TRBV5-8,CASSNTGTYKETQYF
TRBJ1-2,TRBV9,CASSVEGTGTEGYTF
TRBJ2-7,TRBV14,CASSQVAGDDYEQYF
TRBJ2-3,TRBV9,CASSASTDTQYF
TRBJ1-2,TRBV29-1,CSVAGATGNTYGYTF
TRBJ1-5,TRBV28,CASSPVGQGEKPQHF
TRBJ1-1,TRBV27,CASSPRVNTEAFF
TRBJ1-2,TRBV27,CASSLIRSRGRYTF
TRBJ1-2,TRBV4-1,CASSQGETGGFIYGYTF
TRBJ1-6,TRBV7-9,CASSMGQEISPLHF